The clone carrying this TCR beta chain is labeled medium-sized based on frequency. What it recognizes is unknown. TCR beta was sequenced from UMI-tagged 5' RACE libraries. After re-calling the 5' RACE reads, TCRdb lists one entry per CDR3 protein, DNA absent. The sample shows approximately 3,700 distinct CDR3 sequences, and approximately 31% sits with its ten largest clones. The data derive from a study of human CD8 memory T cell subsets. Findings and caveats of the study: It was suggested by Chao1 estimates that stem-like memory T cells were more diverse than precursor exhausted T cells.

From duplicate vials of roughly 160,000 sorted CD8+ T cells per subset, RNA was isolated. This CDR3 contains 13 residues. Germline assignment: CDR1 SQVTM and CDR2 ANQGSEA. Sequencing input: CD8+ effector memory T cells (TEM) sorted from PBMCs. Subset meaning: effector memory CD8 T cells, CCR7- CD45RO+ CD95+. The chain uses TRBV29-1 and TRBJ2-7. The source is a human donor in good health. CDR3 residues: CSVDGRNSYEQYF.